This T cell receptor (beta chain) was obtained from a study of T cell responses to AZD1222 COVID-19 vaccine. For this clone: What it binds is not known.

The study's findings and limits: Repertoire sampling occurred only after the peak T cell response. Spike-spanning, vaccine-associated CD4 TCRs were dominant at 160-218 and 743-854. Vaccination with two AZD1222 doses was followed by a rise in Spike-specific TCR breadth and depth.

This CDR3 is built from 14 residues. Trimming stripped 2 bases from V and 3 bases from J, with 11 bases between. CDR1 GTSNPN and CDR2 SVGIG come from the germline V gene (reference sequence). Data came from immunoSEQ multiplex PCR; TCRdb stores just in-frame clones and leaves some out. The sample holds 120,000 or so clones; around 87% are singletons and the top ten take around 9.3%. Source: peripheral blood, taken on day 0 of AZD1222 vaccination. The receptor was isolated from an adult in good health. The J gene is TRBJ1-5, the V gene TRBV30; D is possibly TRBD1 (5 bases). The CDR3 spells CAWSRGAFNQPQHF. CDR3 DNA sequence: TGTGCCTGGAGTCGGGGCGCCTTCAATCAGCCCCAGCATTTT.